Described below is a single TCR beta chain sequence and its context. The data derive from a study of blood T cells in healthy people across ages. PCR was performed a second time for 7 to 11 cycles using a sample-barcoded 5' primer and a J-beta primer mix. TCRdb ran MiXCR on the 5' RACE reads and lists one entry per CDR3 protein. The sample has roughly 1.5 million distinct CDR3 sequences, 35% to 45% seen once. The CDR3 is made up of 12 amino acids. Looked up from germline, CDR1 is DFQATT and CDR2 is SNEGSKA (reference sequence). V was trimmed by 2 bases and J by 0 bases, leaving 4 bases between them. The rearrangement links TRBV20-1 to TRBJ1-2; no reliable D call. Specimen: blood. The receptor's source is a woman between 18 and 29 years old in good health. The CDR3 sequence is CSARNTNYGYTF. CDR3 bases: TGCAGTGCTAGAAATACTAACTATGGCTACACCTTC.